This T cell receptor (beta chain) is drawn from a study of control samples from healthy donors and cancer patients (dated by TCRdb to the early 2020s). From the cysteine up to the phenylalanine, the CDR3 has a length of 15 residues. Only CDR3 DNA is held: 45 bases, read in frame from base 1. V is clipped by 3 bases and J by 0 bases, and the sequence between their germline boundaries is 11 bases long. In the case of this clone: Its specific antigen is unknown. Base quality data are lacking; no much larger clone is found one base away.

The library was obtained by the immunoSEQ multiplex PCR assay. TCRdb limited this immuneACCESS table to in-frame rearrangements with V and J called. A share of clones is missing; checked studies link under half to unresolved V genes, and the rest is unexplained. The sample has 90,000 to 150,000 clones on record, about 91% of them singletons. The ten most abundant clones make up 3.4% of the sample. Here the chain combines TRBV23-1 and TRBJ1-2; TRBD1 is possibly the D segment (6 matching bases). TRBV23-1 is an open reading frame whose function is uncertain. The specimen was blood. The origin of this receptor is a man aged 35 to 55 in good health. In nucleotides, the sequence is TGCGCCAGCAGTCAGTGGACAGTCGCTAACTATGGCTACACCTTC. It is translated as CASSQWTVANYGYTF.